This TCR beta chain was observed in a study of blood T cell repertoires in COVID-19. As for the study in general: Material from acute and convalescent COVID-19 was sourced from the United States, Italy and Spain.

Original data processing: Amplification of reference gene primers was used by the study to estimate nucleated cell counts. Clones were read by immunoSEQ multiplex PCR, and TCRdb kept only the in-frame ones, dropping some. V and J calls and clone size are those listed in that table; D and trimming were worked out from the DNA. The sample carries about 73,000 clones, around 77% recorded once. The length of the CDR3 is 16 residues. After removal of 4 bases from V and 6 bases from J, the junction contained 9 bases not matched to a gene. Germline CDR1 is MNHEY and CDR2 is SMNVEV (reference sequence). The sequence came from a man aged 70 or older with COVID-19, enrolled during active disease. Material for sequencing was peripheral blood. The V call is TRBV27, the J call TRBJ2-7; 13 bases match TRBD2. For the CDR3, the DNA is TGTGCCAGCAGTTCGAGCCCGGGACTAGCGGGAAGCGAGCAGTACTTC. Amino acids: CASSSSPGLAGSEQYF.